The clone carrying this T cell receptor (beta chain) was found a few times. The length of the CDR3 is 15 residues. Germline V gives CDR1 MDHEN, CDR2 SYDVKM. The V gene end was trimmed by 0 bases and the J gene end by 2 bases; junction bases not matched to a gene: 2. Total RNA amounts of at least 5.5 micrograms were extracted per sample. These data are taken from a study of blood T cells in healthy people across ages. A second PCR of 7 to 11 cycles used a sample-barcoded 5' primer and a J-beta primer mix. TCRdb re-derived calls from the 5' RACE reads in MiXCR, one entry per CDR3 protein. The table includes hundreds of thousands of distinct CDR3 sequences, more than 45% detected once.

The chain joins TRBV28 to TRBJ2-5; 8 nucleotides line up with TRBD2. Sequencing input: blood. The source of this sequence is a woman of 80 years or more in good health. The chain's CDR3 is CASSLWTSAQETQYF. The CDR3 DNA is TGTGCCAGCAGTTTATGGACTAGCGCGCAAGAGACCCAGTACTTC.